Below, one T cell receptor (beta chain) is given with its context. Data came from immunoSEQ multiplex PCR; TCRdb stores just in-frame clones and leaves some out. The data hold 20,000 to 30,000 clones, with approximately 80% observed a single time. The source of the sample is a study of preoperative IRX-2 immunotherapy in early breast cancer. Treatment reported: preoperative locoregional IRX-2 cytokine immunotherapy. Patients received preoperative, locoregional IRX-2 cytokine immunotherapy in a phase Ib study. Unmatched junction bases numbered 8, after V lost 5 bases and J lost 6 bases. The germline V gene has CDR1 MNHGY and CDR2 SAAAGT. The CDR3 runs 14 residues.

The source of this sequence is a human donor with breast cancer. The source material was lymph node tissue, sampled before IRX-2 immunotherapy. The chain is built from TRBV6-8 and TRBJ2-7; 9 bases line up with TRBD1. CDR3 nucleotides: TGTGCCAGCAGTGTTGTGGACAGGGGAAGCGAGCAGTACTTC. Translated, it gives CASSVVDRGSEQYF.